This T cell receptor (beta chain) was captured in a study of T cells in Graves' hyperthyroidism and ophthalmopathy (dated by TCRdb to about 2019). Regarding the study in general: To identify TCR V-J signatures that set the groups apart, the researchers used a discovery cohort of more than 95 patients, made up of some 41 with Graves' ophthalmopathy and about 60 with stable Graves' hyperthyroidism. Prospective prediction of ophthalmopathy was tested in an independent validation cohort of 18 to 20 hyperthyroidism patients and 15 to 17 patients who later progressed to ophthalmopathy. The 75 to 100 discovery patients were divided at random into training and test sets in a 7:3 ratio. The study also compared thyroid tissue and blood T-cell repertoires from roughly six Graves' hyperthyroidism patients. Once sampling was done, hyperthyroidism patients were given methimazole at a starting dose of 30 mg daily, whereas ophthalmopathy patients were given high-dose intravenous methylprednisolone. TCR Vbeta CDR3 sequencing of 140 or so peripheral blood samples (around 45 ophthalmopathy, some 75 hyperthyroidism and roughly 17 progressor patients) is reported in the paper. Results the study describes overall, beyond this receptor: A model built on a 13 V-J signature distinguished ophthalmopathy from stable hyperthyroidism, reaching 85% to 90% sensitivity and about 81% specificity in cross-validation and 80%/75% in testing. Most expanded thyroid clonotypes (frequency above 0.001) were also found in blood, which suggests that blood repertoires may mirror thyroid immune responses. Sample size was not statistically predetermined, and investigators were not blinded to group allocation. In validation, the model predicted progression to ophthalmopathy a median of about 6 months before onset, with roughly 68% sensitivity and 72.22% specificity.

TCR beta CDR3 regions were amplified from RNA transcripts. A first-round RT-PCR of the TCR CDR3 used the HTBI primer set with the Qiagen OneStep RT-PCR kit. Libraries were constructed in a second round of multiplex PCR, after which size selection and purification were carried out. The libraries were sequenced on an Illumina HiSeq2000 using paired-end 100 bp reads. The paper's data handling went like this. SOAPnuke was used to process the raw data, throwing out any read that contained adapters or uncalled bases, had a mean Phred below 15, or lacked an exact constant-primer or identifier match. High-quality paired reads were merged with COPE v1.2.5, and unique nucleotide sequences were defined as clonotypes. Clonotypes were aligned to IMGT TRBV, TRBD and TRBJ reference segments using MiTCR v1.1. The analysis included only V-J combinations with a frequency above 0.0001, which together covered over 98% of the repertoires. The TCS score was defined as the ratio of F50 (clonal expansion) to E x V (chaos), calculated using BLOSUM62-based TCRdist between CDR3 peptides within each V-J. Welch's t-statistics and random forest reduced 500 to 650 V-J features to about 13, which were used in a naive Bayes classifier (R e1071). Thyroid-blood repertoire similarity was quantified with the Morisita-Horn index. The public reads were reprocessed in TCRdb via fastp at Q25 and MiXCR, keeping in-frame beta chains. Every CDR3 protein is listed once, alongside the most common genes and DNA of its rows. The V and J calls follow TCRdb's processing rather than the paper's. The table for this sample lists 600,000 to 700,000 distinct CDR3 sequences; 45% of them were counted only once. The ten largest clones capture less than 8.5% of the sample.

There are a few counts of this clonotype. Which antigen it targets is not known. There are no base qualities to consult, and no much larger clone falls within one base. Exclusion was applied to patients with uncontrolled infections, other autoimmune diseases, pregnancy or lactation. Clinical symptoms, serum thyroxine and TRAb, thyroid ultrasound, and orbital computed tomography formed the basis for the diagnoses. Trizol reagent was used to extract total RNA, and RNA quality was then checked on an Agilent 2100 Bioanalyzer. The TCR sequence derives from an adult man with Graves' disease, either hyperthyroidism or ophthalmopathy (not recorded which). The source material was peripheral blood or thyroid tissue (not recorded which).

The CDR3 reads CASSLEDQPLHF. The bases are TGTGCCAGCAGCTTAGAGGACCAGCCCCTCCACTTT. This chain joins TRBV7-8 to TRBJ1-6; no D segment can be confidently identified. Taken from the germline V gene, the CDR1 and CDR2 loops are SGHVS and FQNEAQ. Including the terminal cysteine and phenylalanine, the CDR3 comprises 12 residues. Only the CDR3 region is kept as DNA, spanning 36 bases read in frame from base 1. V drops 1 base and J drops 13 bases, leaving 8 bases in between. Supplemented by the reference TRBV7-8 and TRBJ1-6 proteins around the CDR3, the complete variable domain is GAGVSQSPRYKVAKRGQDVALRCDPISGHVSLFWYQQALGQGPEFLTYFQNEAQLDKSGLPSDRFFAERPEGSVSTLKIQRTQQEDSAVYLCASSLEDQPLHFGNGTRLTVT.